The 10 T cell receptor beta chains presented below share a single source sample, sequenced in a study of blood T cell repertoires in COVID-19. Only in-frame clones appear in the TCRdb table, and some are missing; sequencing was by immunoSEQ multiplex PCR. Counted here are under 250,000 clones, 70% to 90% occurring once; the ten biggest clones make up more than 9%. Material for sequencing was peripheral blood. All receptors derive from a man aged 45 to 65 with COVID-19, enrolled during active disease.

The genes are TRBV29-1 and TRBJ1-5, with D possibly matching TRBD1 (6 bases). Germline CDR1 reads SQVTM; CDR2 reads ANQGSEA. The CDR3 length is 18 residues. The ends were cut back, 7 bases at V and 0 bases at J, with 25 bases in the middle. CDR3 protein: CSAPPSGTSGDSNQPQHF. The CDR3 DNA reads TGCAGCGCCCCTCCCTCCGGGACGTCAGGGGATAGCAATCAGCCCCAGCATTTT.

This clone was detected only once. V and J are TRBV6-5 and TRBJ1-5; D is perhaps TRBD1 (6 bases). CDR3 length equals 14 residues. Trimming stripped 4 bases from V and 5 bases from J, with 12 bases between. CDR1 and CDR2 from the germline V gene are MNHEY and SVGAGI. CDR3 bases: TGTGCCAGCAGTTTAGACAGGTTCGATCAGCCCCAGCATTTT. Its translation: CASSLDRFDQPQHF.

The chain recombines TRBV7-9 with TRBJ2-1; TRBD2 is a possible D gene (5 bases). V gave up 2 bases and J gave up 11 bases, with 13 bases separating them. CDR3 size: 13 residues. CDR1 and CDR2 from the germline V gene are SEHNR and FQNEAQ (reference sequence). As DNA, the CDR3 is TGTGCCAGCAGCTTATTGTCCGGGGAAAAGCAGTTCTTC. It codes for CASSLLSGEKQFF.

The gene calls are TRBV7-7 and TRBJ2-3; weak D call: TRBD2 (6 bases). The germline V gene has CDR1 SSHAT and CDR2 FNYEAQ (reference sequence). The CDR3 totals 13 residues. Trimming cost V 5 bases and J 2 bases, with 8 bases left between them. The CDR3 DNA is TGTGCCAGCAGCCGGGGGTACACAGATACGCAGTATTTT. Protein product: CASSRGYTDTQYF.

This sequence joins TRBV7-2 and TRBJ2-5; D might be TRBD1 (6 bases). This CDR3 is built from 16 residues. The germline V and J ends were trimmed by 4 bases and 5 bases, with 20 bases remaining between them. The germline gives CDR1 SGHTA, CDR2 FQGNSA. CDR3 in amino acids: CASSSMAPGAGETQYF. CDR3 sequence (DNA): TGTGCCAGCAGCTCCATGGCCCCAGGGGCGGGCGAGACCCAGTACTTC.

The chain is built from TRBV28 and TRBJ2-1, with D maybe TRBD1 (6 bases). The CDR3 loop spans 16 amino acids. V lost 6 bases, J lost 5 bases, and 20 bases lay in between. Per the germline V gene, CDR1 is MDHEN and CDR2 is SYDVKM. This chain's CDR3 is CASSYPLGQLNNEQFF. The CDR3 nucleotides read TGTGCCAGCAGCTACCCGCTAGGACAGCTCAACAATGAGCAGTTCTTC.

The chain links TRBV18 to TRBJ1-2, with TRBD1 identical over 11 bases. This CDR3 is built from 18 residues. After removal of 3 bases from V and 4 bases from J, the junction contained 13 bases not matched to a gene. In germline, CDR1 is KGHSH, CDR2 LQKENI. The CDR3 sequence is CASSPYDGPGTGGYGYTF. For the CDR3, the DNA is TGTGCCAGCTCACCTTATGACGGTCCCGGGACAGGGGGCTATGGCTACACCTTC.

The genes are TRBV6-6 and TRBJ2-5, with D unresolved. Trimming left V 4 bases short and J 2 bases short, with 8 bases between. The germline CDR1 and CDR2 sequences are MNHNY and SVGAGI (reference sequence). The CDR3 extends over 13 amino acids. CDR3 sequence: CASSFGHQETQYF. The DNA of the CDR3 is TGTGCCAGCAGTTTCGGTCATCAAGAGACCCAGTACTTC.

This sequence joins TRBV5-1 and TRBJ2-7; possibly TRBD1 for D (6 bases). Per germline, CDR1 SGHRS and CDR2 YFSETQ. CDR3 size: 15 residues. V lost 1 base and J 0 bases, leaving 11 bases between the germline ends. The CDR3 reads CASSLSGDPSYEQYF. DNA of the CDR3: TGCGCCAGCAGCTTGTCAGGGGACCCCTCCTACGAGCAGTACTTC.

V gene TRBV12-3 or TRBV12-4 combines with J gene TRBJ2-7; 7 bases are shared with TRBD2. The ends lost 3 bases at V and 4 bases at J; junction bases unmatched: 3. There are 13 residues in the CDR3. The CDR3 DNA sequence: TGTGCCAGCAGTTTGGGGGAGGGGTACGAGCAGTACTTC. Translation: CASSLGEGYEQYF.